Reported below is one TCR beta chain. Its antigen is undetermined. The sample belongs to a study of shared clonotypes between healthy human individuals. Study conclusions and caveats: Naive subsets usually exceeded memory subsets in estimated richness.

Unmatched junction bases numbered 5, after V lost 3 bases and J lost 0 bases. Germline V gives CDR1 SNHLY, CDR2 FYNNEI. The CDR3 spans 16 residues. Assay used: immunoSEQ multiplex PCR; TCRdb lists only in-frame clones, some missing. This table holds 730,000 or so clones, less than 80% found once. Donation came from healthy HIV-negative adults that had no recent acute infections or vaccinations. The sequenced material came from memory CD4+ T cells sorted from blood. Indicated subset: CD45RA-negative fraction. This rearrangement joins TRBV2 to TRBJ2-1; 7 nucleotides line up with TRBD2. The source of this sequence is a woman in her twenties or thirties in good health. The CDR3 sequence is CASSDQRGSSYNEQFF. Written as DNA, the CDR3 is TGTGCCAGCAGTGACCAGCGGGGCAGCTCCTACAATGAGCAGTTCTTC.